Below, one T cell receptor beta chain is given with its context. Samples came from healthy bone marrow donors. Germline values: CDR1 SGHTA, CDR2 FQGTGA. The CDR3 has 15 residues. Losses at the gene ends were 2 bases for V and 5 bases for J; bases not matched to a gene: 6. PCR employed 60 Vbeta and 13 Jbeta primers. Assay: immunoSEQ multiplex PCR; the TCRdb copy retains only in-frame clones and omits some. This table holds about 150,000 clones. This record belongs to a study of cytomegalovirus exposure and HLA in healthy donors. This TCR was sampled from a woman in her 50s in good health and CMV-seronegative. Material for sequencing was PBMCs. J is TRBJ2-5 and V is TRBV7-3; 9 bases are shared with TRBD2. CDR3 protein: CASSLQAGGGETQYF. CDR3 nucleotides: TGTGCCAGCAGCTTACAAGCGGGGGGCGGGGAGACCCAGTACTTC.